This entry is about one T cell receptor beta chain. V lost 5 bases, J lost 3 bases, and 3 bases stayed unmatched. CDR1 and CDR2 (germline): KGHSH, LQKENI. The CDR3 loop spans 13 amino acids. This sample stems from a study of blood T cell repertoires in COVID-19. Study background: The United States, Italy and Spain provided the acute and convalescent COVID-19 samples. Nucleic acid was either cDNA or gDNA, and it came from T cells, B-cell-depleted T cells, or PBMCs.

Original data processing: Amplification with reference gene primers provided the estimates of nucleated cell counts. Assay used: immunoSEQ multiplex PCR; TCRdb lists only in-frame clones, some missing. V, J and clone size reflect that table, while D and trimming were determined from the DNA. The table has approximately 10,000 clones, about 89% seen once. The chain joins TRBV18 to TRBJ1-2; 7 nucleotides align to TRBD1. This sequence was found in a woman aged 55-70 years with active COVID-19. Sequenced: peripheral blood. CDR3 in amino acids: CASSFGTDYGYTF. In DNA, the CDR3 is TGTGCCAGCTCATTCGGGACAGACTATGGCTACACCTTC.